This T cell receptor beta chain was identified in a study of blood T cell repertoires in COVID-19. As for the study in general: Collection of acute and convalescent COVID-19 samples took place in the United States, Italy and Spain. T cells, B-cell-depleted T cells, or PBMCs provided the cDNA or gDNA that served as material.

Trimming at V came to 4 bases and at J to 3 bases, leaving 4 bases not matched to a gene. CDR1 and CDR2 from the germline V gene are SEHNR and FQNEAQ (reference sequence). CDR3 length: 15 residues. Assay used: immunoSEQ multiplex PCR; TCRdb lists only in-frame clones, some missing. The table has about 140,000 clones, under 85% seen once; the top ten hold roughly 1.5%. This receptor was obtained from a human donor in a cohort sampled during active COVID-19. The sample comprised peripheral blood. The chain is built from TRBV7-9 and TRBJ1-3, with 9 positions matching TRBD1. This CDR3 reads CASSSRDRVGNTIYF. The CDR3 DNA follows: TGTGCCAGCAGCTCTAGGGACAGGGTTGGAAACACCATATATTTT.